This TCR beta chain was retrieved from a study of blood T cell repertoires in COVID-19. Turning to the study itself: The origin of the acute and convalescent COVID-19 samples was the United States, Italy and Spain. In each case, the material was cDNA or gDNA derived from T cells, B-cell-depleted T cells, or PBMCs.

Trimming cost V 3 bases and J 5 bases, with 13 bases left between them. The CDR3 contains 14 residues. Germline V gene sequence: CDR1 MGHRA, CDR2 YSYEKL. Methods used by the authors: Nucleated cell counts were estimated from reference gene primer amplification. Clones were sequenced by immunoSEQ multiplex PCR, and TCRdb holds only the in-frame ones, with some missing. From that table come the V and J calls and clone size; the DNA was used to work out D and trimming. The sample records around 140,000 clones, around 80% being singletons. Sequenced sample: peripheral blood. This rearrangement joins TRBV4-1 to TRBJ1-1; possible D gene TRBD1, 6 bases. The source is a man between 65 and 85 years old who had recovered from COVID-19. Here the CDR3 DNA reads TGCGCCAGCAGCCAGCAGGACAGCGAGACTGAAGCTTTCTTT. Its translation: CASSQQDSETEAFF.